The 11 T cell receptor beta chains given below trace back to one sample, sequenced in a study of T cells in Graves' hyperthyroidism and ophthalmopathy. Researchers amplified the TCR beta CDR3 regions from RNA transcripts. HTBI primers were the set used in a first-round RT-PCR of the TCR CDR3. Using its own MiXCR run on the multiplex PCR reads, TCRdb lists one record per CDR3 protein. The sample contains fewer than 350,000 distinct CDR3 sequences, around 20% of which appear only once. Sequencing was done on a sample of blood. The receptors were sampled from a middle-aged man with Graves' ophthalmopathy.

In its sample, this clonotype was seen a few times. This chain joins TRBV13 and TRBJ1-3; perhaps TRBD1 as D (6 bases). Germline V gene sequence: CDR1 PRHDT, CDR2 FYEKMQ (reference sequence). V was clipped by 5 bases and J by 2 bases, with 13 bases between them. CDR3 size: 15 residues. CDR3 nucleotides: TGTGCCAGCAGCCCGGGGGGGGGGCCTGGAAACACCATATATTTT. Encoded protein: CASSPGGGPGNTIYF.

This chain connects TRBV19 to TRBJ1-1; D is unclear. CDR1 is LNHDA, CDR2 SQIVND, per germline (reference sequence). This CDR3 is built from 14 residues. Trimming removed 3 bases from V and 1 base from J, with 9 bases in between. The chain's CDR3 is CASSIISANTEAFF. CDR3 bases: TGTGCCAGTAGTATCATTTCGGCGAACACTGAAGCTTTCTTT.

The chain uses TRBV5-1 and TRBJ2-5; D remains ambiguous. Trimming pared 5 bases from V and 1 base from J, leaving 6 bases between. Germline CDR1 reads SGHRS; CDR2 reads YFSETQ. The CDR3 is 12 residues long. CDR3: CASSSSQETQYF. Here the CDR3 DNA reads TGCGCCAGCAGTTCAAGCCAAGAGACCCAGTACTTC.

The table lists this clonotype with a few counts. The genes are TRBV7-9 and TRBJ2-5; a weak D match, TRBD1 (5 bases). Trimming removed 2 bases at V and 2 bases at J, with 12 bases between. This CDR3 has 15 residues. CDR1 and CDR2 from the germline V gene are SEHNR and FQNEAQ (reference sequence). The CDR3 bases are TGTGCCAGCAGCTTAACCCCCAAGGGGCAAGAGACCCAGTACTTC. The encoded protein is CASSLTPKGQETQYF.

The chain joins TRBV29-1 to TRBJ2-7; maybe TRBD2 (7 bases). The V end was cut by 0 bases, the J end by 0 bases, with 12 bases between. Germline CDR1 SQVTM, CDR2 ANQGSEA. CDR3 length equals 15 residues. This CDR3 is CSVEDGGGSSYEQYF. As DNA, the CDR3 is TGCAGCGTTGAAGATGGGGGGGGCAGCTCCTACGAGCAGTACTTC.

Comments on this clonotype: With a much larger clone just one base away, this may be a read error. The chain links TRBV28 to TRBJ1-2, with a tentative D call TRBD1 (5 bases). The germline V gene encodes CDR1 MDHEN and CDR2 SYDVKM. This CDR3 has 15 amino acids. CDR3 protein: CAGSFGGLSDYGYTF. For the CDR3, the DNA is TGTGCCGGCAGTTTCGGGGGGTTGAGCGACTATGGCTACACCTTC.

A note on this clonotype: A much larger clone sits a single nucleotide away, making a read error possible. This chain links TRBV5-1 with TRBJ1-4; no firm D call. There are 15 residues in the CDR3. Germline CDR1 and CDR2: SGHRS and YFSETQ. Trimming stripped 1 base from V and 5 bases from J, with 12 bases between. CDR3 nucleotides: TGCGCCAGCAGCTTGTCCCAGGCTTCCAATGAAAAACTGTTTTTT. This translates into CASSLSQASNEKLFF.

This clonotype was seen more than once but under ten times. The CDR3 sequence is CASSLYRQGASYEQYF. The CDR3 DNA is TGTGCCAGCAGTTTATATCGACAGGGGGCCTCCTACGAGCAGTACTTC. The rearrangement uses TRBV28 and TRBJ2-7; TRBD1 aligns across 10 bases. CDR3 size: 16 residues. The ends lost 1 base at V and 0 bases at J; junction bases unmatched: 3. The germline CDR1 and CDR2 sequences are MDHEN and SYDVKM.

This rearrangement joins TRBV20-1 to TRBJ2-7, with 10 bases identical to TRBD2. The V gene end was trimmed by 6 bases and the J gene end by 3 bases; junction bases not matched to a gene: 8. CDR3 length: 14 residues. Germline-derived CDR1 and CDR2 are DFQATT and SNEGSKA (reference sequence). CDR3: CSATSSGSFYEQYF. The CDR3 region has the DNA TGCAGTGCAACCTCTAGCGGGAGTTTCTACGAGCAGTACTTC.

J is TRBJ2-7 and V is TRBV7-3; 8 nucleotides align to TRBD1. Matching the DNA end better, TRBJ2-1 makes the J call doubtful. The CDR3 is 15 residues long. Germline values: CDR1 SGHTA, CDR2 FQGTGA. CDR3 bases: TGTGCCAGCAGCCCGACAGGGGTTCTTCCGAACGAGCAGTTCTTC. This encodes CASSPTGVLPNEQFF.

This chain links TRBV4-1 with TRBJ1-2; 8 bases fit TRBD1. The V gene end was trimmed by 3 bases and the J gene end by 5 bases; junction bases not matched to a gene: 11. From germline, CDR1 is MGHRA and CDR2 YSYEKL. The CDR3 is 16 amino acids. The CDR3 is CASSHTGQGTMYGYTF. The CDR3 DNA is TGCGCCAGCAGCCATACCGGACAGGGCACGATGTATGGCTACACCTTC.